This TCR beta chain was retrieved from a study of spatial heterogeneity in lung cancer (dated 2019 in TCRdb). Context from the whole study: More beta-chain than alpha-chain transcripts were consistently detected, likely reflecting higher beta-chain transcript abundance. In the raw uncorrected reads, each unique combination of TCR and UMI appeared on average more than ten times. The study linked features of the TCR repertoire to counts of nonsynonymous mutations, which were determined by whole-exome sequencing of tumor tissue. Both alpha and beta chains were TCR-sequenced in samples taken at surgery, namely 220 tumor regions, approximately 66 matched nontumor lung samples and some 53 PBMC samples. In non-small cell lung cancer, the study quantitatively compared TCR alpha and beta repertoires across several tumor regions, matched nontumor lung, and blood.

Read against the paper, the sample's time point label means: sample taken at primary tumor resection. For TCR sequencing, whole RNA was extracted from tumor and nontumor lung tissue, or from cryopreserved PBMC samples, and no cell sorting was done. Samples were obtained from 65 to 90 patients with early-stage, untreated non-small cell lung cancer from the lung TRACERx cohort. A patient was chosen for TCR sequencing only when enough RNA was available from at least two tumor regions. Broader findings and caveats from the paper: Ubiquitous expanded tumor TCRs were detected in blood more often at tumor resection than at routine follow-up. Confirming at a functional level the hypothesis that regional TCRs recognize regional mutations was considered to require additional single-cell paired TCR alpha and beta sequencing.

This clonotype has more than one count but fewer than ten. Its antigen specificity is not known. No base quality information exists; no much larger clone differs at one position. Receptor libraries were prepared by 5' RACE. The sequencing machine was a NextSeq 500. The TCR library protocol attached a unique molecular identifier to each TCR cDNA molecule to allow correction of PCR and sequencing errors. From the authors' description of their analysis: TCR identification, UMI-based error correction and CDR3 extraction were performed with Decombinator tools. TCRs above a frequency of 2 per 1,000, corresponding to the top 1% of the tumor frequency distribution, were defined as expanded. Renyi diversity was computed with the R vegan package after each repertoire had been subsampled 100 times to 5,000 TCRs. CDR3 similarity networks were constructed using string-kernel similarity of amino acid triplets, with links drawn between CDR3s whose pairwise similarity was above 0.82. Starting from the raw public reads, TCRdb applied fastp trimming at Q25, assembled clones with MiXCR and retained in-frame beta chains. Each record represents a unique CDR3 protein, reported with the most common genes and DNA among its rows. The V and J calls were determined by TCRdb, not by the authors. Across this sample there are tens of thousands of distinct CDR3 sequences, with approximately 12% seen only once. The top ten clonotypes cover more than 40% of the sample.

For this chain, trimming is 5 bases at the V end and 0 bases at the J end, and the number of junction bases without a gene match is 11. For CDR1 and CDR2, the germline V gene lists SGHAT and FQNNGV. Including cysteine and phenylalanine, the CDR3 has 17 amino acids. Solely the CDR3 DNA is kept, with 51 bases framed from the first base. Recombination linked TRBV11-2 to TRBJ2-3; 7 central bases correspond to TRBD2. Source: PBMCs, taken at surgery. The TCR sequence derives from a male donor with early-stage non-small cell lung cancer. The DNA sequence is TGTGCCAGCAGCCGGAGGGTCGGCGGGGGAAGCACAGATACGCAGTATTTT. Its protein product is CASSRRVGGGSTDTQYF.